A single sample gave rise to the 23 T cell receptor beta chains below, sequenced in a study of blood T cells in healthy people across ages. The authors ran a second PCR of roughly 6 to 11 cycles using a sample-barcoded 5' primer and a J-beta primer mix. TCRdb re-called the 5' RACE reads with MiXCR, one entry per CDR3 protein. This sample has about 1.7 million distinct CDR3 sequences, with 28% found just once. The sequencing sample was made of blood. These receptors originate from a woman in her 30s in good health.

This clonotype has just one count. At one end, the junction sequence differs from germline, possibly due to a read error. The CDR3 region is CAGSARQGREKLFF. The CDR3 DNA reads TGTGCCGGCAGCGCTAGACAGGGGAGGGAAAAACTGTTTTTT. The chain joins TRBV7-9 to TRBJ1-4, with 8 bases fitting TRBD1. The CDR3 covers 14 residues. Germline CDR1 is SEHNR and CDR2 is FQNEAQ (reference sequence).

This clonotype turned up a few times. This chain joins TRBV5-1 and TRBJ1-1; D gene unclear. Looked up from germline, CDR1 is SGHRS and CDR2 is YFSETQ. The CDR3 contains 15 residues. Deletions cut 1 base from V and 0 bases from J, with 10 bases between. CDR3 amino acids: CASSLNAGMNTEAFF. In DNA form, the CDR3 reads TGCGCCAGCAGCTTGAACGCCGGCATGAACACTGAAGCTTTCTTT.

The table lists this clonotype with a few counts. The gene calls are TRBV6-5 and TRBJ1-4; D might be TRBD1 (5 bases). V lost 0 bases and J 8 bases, leaving 13 bases between the germline ends. The CDR3 sequence is 15 residues long. Germline lookup yields CDR1 MNHEY and CDR2 SVGAGI. As DNA, the CDR3 is TGTGCCAGCAGTTACTCGGAAGCCTCAGGGGAAAAACTGTTTTTT. Residues: CASSYSEASGEKLFF.

The V gene is TRBV12-3 or TRBV12-4, the J gene TRBJ1-6, with 7 bases matching TRBD1. Losses at the gene ends were 2 bases for V and 8 bases for J; bases not matched to a gene: 6. This CDR3 contains 15 residues. In DNA, the CDR3 is TGTGCCAGCAGTTTAAATACGGGGACAGATTCACCCCTCCACTTT. It specifies CASSLNTGTDSPLHF.

Many counts were recorded for this clonotype. CDR3 region: CSALTEIGYNEQFF. CDR3 nucleotides: TGCAGTGCCCTAACAGAAATTGGCTACAATGAGCAGTTCTTC. The chain carries TRBV20-1 and TRBJ2-1, with D hard to call. V was shortened by 6 bases and J by 3 bases, with 15 bases between the two germline ends. The germline gives CDR1 DFQATT, CDR2 SNEGSKA (reference sequence). This CDR3 spans 14 amino acids.

V is TRBV7-3 and J is TRBJ2-2; 8 nucleotides align to TRBD2. Unmatched junction bases numbered 9, after V lost 4 bases and J lost 5 bases. CDR1 is SGHTA and CDR2 is FQGTGA in the germline V gene. This CDR3 has 16 amino acids. CDR3 residues: CASSSPGLVSTGELFF. The CDR3 bases are TGTGCCAGCAGCTCCCCGGGACTAGTGTCGACCGGGGAGCTGTTTTTT. Based on the CDR3 plus reference TRBV7-3 and TRBJ2-2, the full variable domain is GAGVSQTPSNKVTEKGKYVELRCDPISGHTALYWYRQSLGQGPEFLIYFQGTGAADDSGLPNDRFFAVRPEGSVSTLKIQRTERGDSAVYLCASSSPGLVSTGELFFGEGSRLTVL.

In this sample, this clonotype turned up a few times. The CDR3 loop is CAISEGQVPSTDTQYF. In DNA form, the CDR3 reads TGTGCCATCAGTGAGGGACAGGTTCCTAGCACAGATACGCAGTATTTT. This sequence joins TRBV10-3 and TRBJ2-3, with TRBD1 matching 7 bases. Germline values: CDR1 ENHRY, CDR2 SYGVKD. V shed 2 bases, J shed 0 bases, and the junction held 5 bases outside the gene matches. This CDR3 comprises 16 residues.

This rearrangement joins TRBV30 to TRBJ2-7; 8 bases map to TRBD1. Trimming removed 2 bases from V and 3 bases from J; junction bases left unmatched: 6. Germline CDR1 reads GTSNPN; CDR2 reads SVGIG (reference sequence). The CDR3 spans 14 residues. CDR3 nucleotides: TGTGCCTGGAGTAGCCAGGGGGCGAGCTACGAGCAGTACTTC. Its translation is CAWSSQGASYEQYF.

The sample holds many counts of this clonotype. The V gene is TRBV12-3 or TRBV12-4, the J gene TRBJ1-5, with D maybe TRBD1 (5 bases). This CDR3 spans 15 amino acids. Deletions cut 6 bases from V and 2 bases from J, with 14 bases between. The CDR3 loop reads CASSSEGLGNQPQHF. The CDR3 nucleotides read TGTGCCAGCAGCTCAGAGGGGCTCGGCAATCAGCCCCAGCATTTT.

The J gene is TRBJ2-7, the V gene TRBV7-7; D tentatively fits TRBD1 or TRBD2 (5 bases each). CDR3 length: 16 residues. With 2 bases removed from V and 3 bases from J, the gap between germline ends came to 17 bases. Germline V CDR1 and CDR2: SSHAT, FNYEAQ (reference sequence). Here the CDR3 reads CASSLFFRGDIYEQYF. The CDR3 DNA reads as TGTGCCAGCAGCTTATTTTTTCGGGGCGACATCTACGAGCAGTACTTC.

V gene TRBV20-1 combines with J gene TRBJ2-2, with 7 bases fitting TRBD2. CDR1 and CDR2 from the germline V gene are DFQATT and SNEGSKA (reference sequence). Losses at the gene ends were 5 bases for V and 0 bases for J; bases not matched to a gene: 9. CDR3 length: 16 residues. This CDR3 reads CSAHRPSGANTGELFF. The CDR3 DNA follows: TGCAGTGCTCACCGGCCTAGCGGCGCGAACACCGGGGAGCTGTTTTTT.

The genes are TRBV20-1 and TRBJ2-3; 15 bases fit TRBD2. V shed 0 bases and J 9 bases; nucleotides not matched to a gene: 7. CDR3 size: 16 residues. Germline CDR1 DFQATT, CDR2 SNEGSKA (reference sequence). The CDR3 nucleotides read TGCAGTGCTAGAGACTTGGGACTAGCGGGAGGTGAGACGCAGTATTTT. It is translated as CSARDLGLAGGETQYF.

The rearrangement uses TRBV12-3 or TRBV12-4 and TRBJ2-5, with 8 bases identical to TRBD2. After removal of 5 bases from V and 0 bases from J, the junction contained 8 bases not matched to a gene. The CDR3 is made up of 16 amino acids. The CDR3 spells CASSPRGGGHQETQYF. As DNA, the CDR3 is TGTGCCAGCAGTCCCCGGGGCGGGGGGCACCAAGAGACCCAGTACTTC.

Ten or more counts support this clonotype. This chain joins TRBV25-1 and TRBJ2-5; D is ambiguous. CDR1 and CDR2 (germline): MGHDK, SYGVNS. The CDR3 has 13 residues. V dropped 1 base and J dropped 6 bases, with 9 bases sitting between them. The CDR3 protein is CASSEFHVQTQYF. CDR3 coding DNA: TGTGCCAGCAGTGAATTCCATGTGCAGACCCAGTACTTC.

As regards this clonotype: A much larger clone differs from this one at a single base, so this may be a read error. V is TRBV2 and J is TRBJ2-7, with D unresolved. Per germline, CDR1 SNHLY and CDR2 FYNNEI. V was cut by 5 bases and J by 0 bases, with 8 bases left in between. This CDR3 is built from 13 residues. The CDR3 here is CASSWAASYEQYF. The CDR3 DNA reads TGTGCCAGCAGTTGGGCAGCCTCCTACGAGCAGTACTTC.

This clonotype has ten or more counts. The V gene is TRBV5-6, the J gene TRBJ2-7, with D perhaps given as TRBD1 or TRBD2 (5 bases each). The CDR3 loop spans 15 amino acids. The germline V gene has CDR1 SGHDT and CDR2 YYEEEE. Trimming cost V 4 bases and J 4 bases, with 18 bases left between them. The CDR3 region is CASSTTPGAIYEQYF. For the CDR3, the DNA is TGTGCCAGCAGCACGACACCCGGGGCTATTTACGAGCAGTACTTC. The full variable domain, completed using reference TRBV5-6 and TRBJ2-7, is DAGVTQSPTHLIKTRGQQVTLRCSPKSGHDTVSWYQQALGQGPQFIFQYYEEEERQRGNFPDRFSGHQFPNYSSELNVNALLLGDSALYLCASSTTPGAIYEQYFGPGTRLTVT.

V is TRBV29-1 and J is TRBJ2-1, with 7 bases matching TRBD2. CDR1 and CDR2 (germline): SQVTM, ANQGSEA. The J segment lost 5 bases and the V segment lost 6 bases, leaving 10 bases of the junction unmatched. The CDR3 is 14 amino acids. The CDR3 sequence is CSVQGTSDNNEQFF. DNA for the CDR3: TGCAGCGTCCAGGGAACTAGCGACAACAATGAGCAGTTCTTC.

This clonotype was seen more than once but under ten times. The chain carries TRBV30 and TRBJ2-7; no definite D call. V was shortened by 4 bases and J by 0 bases, with 7 bases between the two germline ends. Germline values: CDR1 GTSNPN, CDR2 SVGIG (reference sequence). The CDR3 is 12 residues long. CDR3 protein: CAWKRFSYEQYF. In DNA form, the CDR3 reads TGTGCCTGGAAGAGGTTCTCCTACGAGCAGTACTTC.

The chain employs TRBV9 and TRBJ2-7; 8 nucleotides align to TRBD2. CDR3 length: 15 residues. The germline V gene has CDR1 SGDLS and CDR2 YYNGEE. Trimming cost V 2 bases and J 2 bases; bases outside gene matches: 6. CDR3 coding DNA: TGTGCCAGCAGCGTGTCGGGGGGGGGCCCCTACGAGCAGTACTTC. It encodes CASSVSGGGPYEQYF.

The chain has TRBV7-9 and TRBJ2-7; TRBD2 aligns across 8 bases. The CDR3 length is 16 residues. The germline CDR1 and CDR2 sequences are SEHNR and FQNEAQ (reference sequence). With V trimmed by 4 bases and J by 3 bases, 11 bases remained unmatched. CDR3 in DNA: TGTGCCAGCAGCTCATACACAGGGACTAGTAGCTACGAGCAGTACTTC. It specifies CASSSYTGTSSYEQYF.

This clonotype has ten or more counts. V gene TRBV29-1 combines with J gene TRBJ2-7; TRBD1 agrees at 9 bases. This CDR3 spans 14 amino acids. Trimming removed 8 bases from V and 1 base from J; junction bases left unmatched: 9. CDR1 is SQVTM, CDR2 ANQGSEA, per germline. The CDR3 nucleotides read TGCAGCTCCCTCCGGGACAGGGATTCCTACGAGCAGTACTTC. It yields the protein CSSLRDRDSYEQYF.

As for this clonotype: A single base separates this from a much larger clone, so it may be a read error. The chain joins TRBV3-1 to TRBJ2-3; no firm D call. Germline loops: CDR1 LGHDT, CDR2 YNNKEL (reference sequence). The CDR3 runs to 13 residues. CDR3 coding DNA: TGTGCCAGCAGCCACACTAACACAGATACGCAGAATTTT. It specifies CASSHTNTDTQNF.

This clonotype has just a few counts. The rearrangement joins TRBV24-1 to TRBJ1-5; D perhaps matches TRBD1 (6 bases). The ends were cut back, 4 bases at V and 6 bases at J, with 21 bases in the middle. Germline CDR1 and CDR2: KGHDR and SFDVKD. This CDR3 has 17 residues. DNA for the CDR3: TGTGCCACCAGTGACCACAAACAGGGAGAAAAAGGTCAGCCCCAGCATTTT. Amino acid sequence: CATSDHKQGEKGQPQHF.